Listed below are T cell receptor beta chains from one sample, sequenced in a study of T cell responses to AZD1222 COVID-19 vaccine. Clones were sequenced by immunoSEQ multiplex PCR, and TCRdb holds only the in-frame ones, with some missing. The table lists 170,000 or so clones, over 75% of them singletons. Sequenced here: peripheral blood, sampled on day 0 of AZD1222 vaccination. These receptors all stem from an adult in good health. Both conserved end residues are part of each CDR3. A D gene is named only where the DNA matches it firmly. Size is stated for part of the rows, as once, few or many counts, or as a class when the clone is expanded.

clone size | D gene | J gene | V gene | CDR3 DNA | CDR3 protein
. | . | TRBJ2-7 | TRBV5-1 | TGCGCCAGCAGCTTGGACAGGGCTTACGAGCAGTACTTC | CASSLDRAYEQYF
. | . | TRBJ1-1 | TRBV15 | TGTGCCACCAGCAGAGTCCTGGACAGGAACACTGAAGCTTTCTTT | CATSRVLDRNTEAFF
. | TRBD1 | TRBJ1-3 | TRBV24-1 | TGTGCCACCACCTCTGGGACAGGCCTCTTCCAATCTGGAAACACCATATATTTT | CATTSGTGLFQSGNTIYF
. | . | TRBJ2-5 | TRBV6-5 | TGTGCCAGCTTAAGTCCGTGGGAGCAAGAGACCCAGTACTTC | CASLSPWEQETQYF
. | . | TRBJ1-4 | TRBV12-5 | TGTGCTAGTGGTTTGGTAGAGGGGAAACTGTTTTTT | CASGLVEGKLFF
. | TRBD2 | TRBJ2-1 | TRBV4-1 | TGCGCCAGCAGCCATGGTGCGGGGGGGCGTAATGAGCAGTTCTTC | CASSHGAGGRNEQFF
. | . | TRBJ2-5 | TRBV5-1 | TGCGCCAGCCGCGAGGGGACACCCTCAGGCGGAGAGACCCAGTACTTC | CASREGTPSGGETQYF
. | TRBD1 | TRBJ1-1 | TRBV19 | TGTGCCAGTAGTATCGGGACAGGGCGCCTAGGGACTGAAGCTTTCTTT | CASSIGTGRLGTEAFF
. | . | TRBJ1-2 | TRBV3-1/TRBV3-2 | TGTGCCAGCAGCCAACCAGGACGGAAGGCCGGAGACTATGGCTACACCTTC | CASSQPGRKAGDYGYTF
. | . | TRBJ1-1 | TRBV19 | TGTGCCAGTAGTATATTCCCCCCACTGAACACTGAAGCTTTCTTT | CASSIFPPLNTEAFF
. | TRBD2 | TRBJ2-7 | TRBV7-2 | TGTGCCAGCAGCGTAGCGGGGGGGCTCGAGCAGTACTTC | CASSVAGGLEQYF
. | TRBD1 | TRBJ1-2 | TRBV2 | TGTGCCAGCACCCCCGGCAGGGGGCTCTCATCCTATGGCTACACCTTC | CASTPGRGLSSYGYTF
. | TRBD1 | TRBJ2-3 | TRBV2 | TGTGCCAGCAGCCCAGGGGGCGCGGGGTTTGATACGCAGTATTTT | CASSPGGAGFDTQYF
. | . | TRBJ1-3 | TRBV14 | TGTGCCAGCAGCCACCAGGGGCTTGCTCCATCTGGAAACACCATATATTTT | CASSHQGLAPSGNTIYF
. | . | TRBJ1-1 | TRBV2 | TGTGCCAGCAGTGAGATATCGGGAGTTGGCGCTGAAGCTTTCTTT | CASSEISGVGAEAFF
. | . | TRBJ1-5 | TRBV4-2 | TGTGCCAGCAGCCAAGAGCAGGGTAGCAATCAGCCCCAGCATTTT | CASSQEQGSNQPQHF
. | . | TRBJ2-1 | TRBV5-4 | TGTGCCAGCAGCTCCCGGGACCGTGCTATCAATGAGCAGTTCTTC | CASSSRDRAINEQFF
. | . | TRBJ2-7 | TRBV5-6 | TGTGCCAGCAGCTCGCCTACAGAGTTCTACGAGCAGTACTTC | CASSSPTEFYEQYF
. | . | TRBJ2-5 | TRBV4-3 | TGCGCCAGCAGCCAAGAAGTGTTTGAGACCCAGTACTTC | CASSQEVFETQYF
. | . | TRBJ2-2 | TRBV19 | TGTGCCAGTAGTAGTCCCTACGCGAACACCGGGGAGCTGTTTTTT | CASSSPYANTGELFF
. | . | TRBJ2-7 | TRBV3-1/TRBV3-2 | TGTGCCAGCAAGCTTTCGGGTCGTGAGCAGTACTTC | CASKLSGREQYF
. | . | TRBJ1-4 | TRBV3-1/TRBV3-2 | TGTGCCAGCAGCCTCTTCTCGGATAAACTGTTTTTT | CASSLFSDKLFF
. | TRBD1 | TRBJ1-4 | TRBV27 | TGTGCCAGCGGGACCCCCGTTAGGGGGCCTGAAAAACTGTTTTTT | CASGTPVRGPEKLFF
. | . | TRBJ2-1 | TRBV28 | TGTGCCAGCAGTTATGGGACACTCGGCAATGAGCAGTTCTTC | CASSYGTLGNEQFF
. | . | TRBJ2-7 | TRBV7-8 | TGTGCCAGCGCGACCCTAGGGAGGAGGGGGTCCGGGCAGTACTTC | CASATLGRRGSGQYF
. | . | TRBJ1-2 | TRBV23-1 | TGCGCCAGCAAACGACAGGTTAAGGATGGCTACACCTTC | CASKRQVKDGYTF
. | . | TRBJ2-7 | TRBV12-3/TRBV12-4 | TGTGCCAGCAGTTTAAGCGCCGAGCAGTACTTC | CASSLSAEQYF
. | TRBD1 | TRBJ1-2 | TRBV3-1/TRBV3-2 | TGTGCCAGCAGCCTCGGTCGGACAGGGGAGTTTTGCTATGGCTACACCTTC | CASSLGRTGEFCYGYTF
. | . | TRBJ2-5 | TRBV2 | TGTGCCACCAGGGAGCGGGTGTACCAAGAGACCCAGTACTTC | CATRERVYQETQYF
. | . | TRBJ2-1 | TRBV7-3 | TGTGCCAGCAGCTTAGGGGGGATACGTGGCCCTTACAATGAGCAGTTCTTC | CASSLGGIRGPYNEQFF
. | . | TRBJ1-5 | TRBV2 | TGTGCCAGCACGGTGACAGCGGTTCAGCCCCAGCATTTT | CASTVTAVQPQHF
. | . | TRBJ1-4 | TRBV5-4 | TGTGCCAGCAGCTTGGACGGCAGGGCTGCAACTAATGAAAAACTGTTTTTT | CASSLDGRAATNEKLFF
once | . | TRBJ2-7 | TRBV19 | TGTGCCAGTAGCACAGGCCGGTGGGACGAGCAGTACTTC | CASSTGRWDEQYF